This passage covers 2 T cell receptor beta chains from one sample sequenced in a study of OX40 agonist ivuxolimab in advanced cancers. Only in-frame clones appear in the TCRdb table, and some are missing; sequencing was by immunoSEQ multiplex PCR. The repertoire consists of about 74,000 clones, with about nine tenths occurring once and the leading ten covering 5.5% to 6%. Sequences were derived from CD4+ or CD8+ T cells sorted from blood, sampled in a trial of the OX40 agonist ivuxolimab. All receptors come from an adult with an advanced solid tumor such as melanoma, head and neck, liver or kidney cancer.

The chain uses TRBV19 and TRBJ1-1; D call uncertain. This CDR3 region has 13 residues. Germline values: CDR1 LNHDA, CDR2 SQIVND (reference sequence). Trimming shortened V by 2 bases and J by 8 bases, and 12 bases separated the two germline ends. CDR3 region: CASSIIPLQEAFF. In DNA, the CDR3 is TGTGCCAGTAGTATAATCCCCCTCCAAGAAGCTTTCTTT.

This chain joins TRBV4-1 and TRBJ2-3; the match to TRBD2 covers 8 bases. This CDR3 has 16 amino acids. V shed 3 bases and J 0 bases; nucleotides not matched to a gene: 5. Looked up from germline, CDR1 is MGHRA and CDR2 is YSYEKL. The CDR3 protein is CASSQKTSASTDTQYF. Here the CDR3 DNA reads TGCGCCAGCAGCCAGAAGACTAGCGCAAGCACAGATACGCAGTATTTT.